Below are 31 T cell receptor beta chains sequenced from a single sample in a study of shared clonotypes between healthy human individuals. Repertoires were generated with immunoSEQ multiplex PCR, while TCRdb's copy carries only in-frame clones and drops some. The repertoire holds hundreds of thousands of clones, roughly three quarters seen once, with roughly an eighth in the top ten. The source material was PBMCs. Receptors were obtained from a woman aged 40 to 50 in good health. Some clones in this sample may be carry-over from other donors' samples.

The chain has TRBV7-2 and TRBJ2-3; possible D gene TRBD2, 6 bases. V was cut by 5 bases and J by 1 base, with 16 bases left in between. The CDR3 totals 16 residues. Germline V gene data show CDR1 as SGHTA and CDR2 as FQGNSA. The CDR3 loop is CASSPGTSRRTDTQYF. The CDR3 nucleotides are TGTGCCAGCAGCCCGGGCACTAGCCGCCGCACAGATACGCAGTATTTT.

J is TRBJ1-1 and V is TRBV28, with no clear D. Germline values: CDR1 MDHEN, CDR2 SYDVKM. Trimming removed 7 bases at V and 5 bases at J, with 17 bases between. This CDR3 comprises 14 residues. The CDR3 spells CASNYQRTETEAFF. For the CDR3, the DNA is TGTGCCAGCAATTACCAGCGCACCGAAACTGAAGCTTTCTTT.

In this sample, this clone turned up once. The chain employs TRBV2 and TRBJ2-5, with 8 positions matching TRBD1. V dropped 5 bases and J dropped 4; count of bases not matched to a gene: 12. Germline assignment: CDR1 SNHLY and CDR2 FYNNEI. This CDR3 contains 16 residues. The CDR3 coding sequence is TGTGCCAGCAGTCTTAGGACAGGGCGGTTGGGAGAGACCCAGTACTTC. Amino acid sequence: CASSLRTGRLGETQYF.

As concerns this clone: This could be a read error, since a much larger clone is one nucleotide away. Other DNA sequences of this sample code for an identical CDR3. CDR3 nucleotides: TGCGCCAGCAGCTCTCAGGGAGGAGGAGGGACTGAAGCTTTTTTT. Amino acids: CASSSQGGGGTEAFF. The V and J genes are TRBV5-1 and TRBJ1-1; tentative D call: TRBD1 (5 bases). The CDR3 spans 15 residues. CDR1 is SGHRS and CDR2 is YFSETQ in the germline V gene.

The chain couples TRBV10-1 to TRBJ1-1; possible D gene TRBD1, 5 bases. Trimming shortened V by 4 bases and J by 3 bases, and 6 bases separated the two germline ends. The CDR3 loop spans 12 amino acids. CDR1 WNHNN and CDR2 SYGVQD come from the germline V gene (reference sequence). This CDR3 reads CASSARDTEAFF. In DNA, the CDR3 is TGCGCCAGCAGTGCCAGGGACACTGAAGCTTTCTTT.

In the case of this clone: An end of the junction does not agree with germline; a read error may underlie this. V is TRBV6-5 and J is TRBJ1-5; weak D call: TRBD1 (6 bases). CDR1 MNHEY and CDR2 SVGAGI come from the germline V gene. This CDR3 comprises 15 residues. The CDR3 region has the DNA TGTGCCGGCAGTTACGGGGGCTATAGCAATCAGCCCCAGCATTTT. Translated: CAGSYGGYSNQPQHF.

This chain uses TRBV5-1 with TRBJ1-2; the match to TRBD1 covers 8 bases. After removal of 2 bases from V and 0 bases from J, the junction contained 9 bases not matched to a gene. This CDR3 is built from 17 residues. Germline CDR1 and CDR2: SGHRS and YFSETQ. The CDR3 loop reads CASSLRTGMGANYGYTF. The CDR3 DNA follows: TGCGCCAGCAGCTTACGGACAGGGATGGGGGCTAACTATGGCTACACCTTC.

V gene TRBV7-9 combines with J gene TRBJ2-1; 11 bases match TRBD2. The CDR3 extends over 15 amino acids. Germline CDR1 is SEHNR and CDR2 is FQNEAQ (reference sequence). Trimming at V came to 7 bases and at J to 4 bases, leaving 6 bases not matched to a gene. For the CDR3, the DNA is TGTGCCAGCACTCCTATAGCGGGAGGGTACAATGAGCAGTTCTTC. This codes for CASTPIAGGYNEQFF.

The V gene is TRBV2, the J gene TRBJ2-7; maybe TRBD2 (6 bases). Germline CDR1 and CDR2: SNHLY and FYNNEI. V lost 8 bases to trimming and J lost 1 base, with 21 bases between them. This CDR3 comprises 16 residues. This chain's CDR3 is CASEGTSRRRSYEQYF. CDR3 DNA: TGTGCCAGCGAGGGAACTAGCAGGCGGAGATCCTACGAGCAGTACTTC.

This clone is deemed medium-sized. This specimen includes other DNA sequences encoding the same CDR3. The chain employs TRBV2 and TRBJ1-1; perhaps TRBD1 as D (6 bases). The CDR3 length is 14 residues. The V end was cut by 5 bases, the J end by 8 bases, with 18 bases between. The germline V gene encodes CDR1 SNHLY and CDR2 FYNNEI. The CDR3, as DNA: TGTGCCAGCAGTAAAGAAACAGGGAGTAGGGAAGCTTTCTTT. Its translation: CASSKETGSREAFF.

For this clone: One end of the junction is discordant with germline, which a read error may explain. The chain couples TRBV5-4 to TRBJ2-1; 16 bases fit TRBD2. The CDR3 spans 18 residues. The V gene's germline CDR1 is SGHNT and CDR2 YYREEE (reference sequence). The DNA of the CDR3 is TGTGCCAGCAGCTCCCGGGACATGGGACTAGCGGGAGGGGCGGCAGGGATCTTC. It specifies CASSSRDMGLAGGAAGIF.

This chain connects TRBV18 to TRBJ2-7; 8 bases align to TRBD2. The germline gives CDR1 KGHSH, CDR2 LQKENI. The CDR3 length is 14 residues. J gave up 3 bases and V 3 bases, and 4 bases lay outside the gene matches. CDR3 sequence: CASSPGGGGYEQYF. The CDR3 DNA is TGTGCCAGCTCACCCGGGGGGGGAGGCTACGAGCAGTACTTC.

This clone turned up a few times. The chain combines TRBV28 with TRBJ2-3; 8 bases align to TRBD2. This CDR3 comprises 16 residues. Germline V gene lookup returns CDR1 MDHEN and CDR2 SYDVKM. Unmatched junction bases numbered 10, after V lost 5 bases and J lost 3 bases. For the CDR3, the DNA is TGTGCCAGCAGTCACCCCAGCGGGAGCAAGACAGATACGCAGTATTTT. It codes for CASSHPSGSKTDTQYF.

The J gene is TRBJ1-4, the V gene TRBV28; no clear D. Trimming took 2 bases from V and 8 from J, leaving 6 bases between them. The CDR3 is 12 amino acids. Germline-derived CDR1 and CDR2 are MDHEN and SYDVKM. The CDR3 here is CASSLNREKLFF. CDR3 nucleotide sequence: TGTGCCAGCAGTTTAAATCGAGAAAAACTGTTTTTT.

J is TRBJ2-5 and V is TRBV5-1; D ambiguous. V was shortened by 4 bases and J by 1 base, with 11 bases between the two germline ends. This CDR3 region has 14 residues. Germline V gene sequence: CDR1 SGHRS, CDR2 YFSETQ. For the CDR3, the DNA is TGCGCCAGCAGCCCCCATGAGGCCCAAGAGACCCAGTACTTC. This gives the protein CASSPHEAQETQYF.

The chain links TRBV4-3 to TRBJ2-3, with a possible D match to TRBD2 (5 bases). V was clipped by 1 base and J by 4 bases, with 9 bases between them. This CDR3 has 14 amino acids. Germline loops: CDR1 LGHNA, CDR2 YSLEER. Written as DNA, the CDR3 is TGCGCCAGCAGCCAAGTCCCCGGGGCAGATACGCAGTATTTT. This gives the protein CASSQVPGADTQYF.

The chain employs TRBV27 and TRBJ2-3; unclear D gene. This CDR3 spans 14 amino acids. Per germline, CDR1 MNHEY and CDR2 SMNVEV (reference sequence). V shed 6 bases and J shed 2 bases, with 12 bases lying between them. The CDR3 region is CASRPGSITDTQYF. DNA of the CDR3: TGTGCCAGCAGGCCTGGCAGCATCACAGATACGCAGTATTTT.

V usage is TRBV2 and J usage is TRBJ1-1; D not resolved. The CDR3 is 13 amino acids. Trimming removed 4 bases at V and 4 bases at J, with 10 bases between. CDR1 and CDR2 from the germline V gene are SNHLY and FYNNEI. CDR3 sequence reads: CASSAREATEAFF. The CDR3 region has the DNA TGTGCCAGCAGTGCACGGGAGGCCACTGAAGCTTTCTTT.

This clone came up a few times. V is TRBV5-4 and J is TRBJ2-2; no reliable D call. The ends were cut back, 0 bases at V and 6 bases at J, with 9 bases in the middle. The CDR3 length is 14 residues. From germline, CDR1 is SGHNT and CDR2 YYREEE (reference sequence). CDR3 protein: CASSLGGEAGELFF. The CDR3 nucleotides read TGTGCCAGCAGCTTGGGGGGTGAGGCCGGGGAGCTGTTTTTT.

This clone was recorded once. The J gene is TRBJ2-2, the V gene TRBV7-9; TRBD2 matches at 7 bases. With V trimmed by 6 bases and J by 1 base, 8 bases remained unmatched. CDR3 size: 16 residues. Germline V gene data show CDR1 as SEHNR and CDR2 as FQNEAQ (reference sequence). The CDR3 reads CASRKKERENTGELFF. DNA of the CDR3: TGTGCCAGCAGAAAAAAGGAGCGGGAGAACACCGGGGAGCTGTTTTTT.

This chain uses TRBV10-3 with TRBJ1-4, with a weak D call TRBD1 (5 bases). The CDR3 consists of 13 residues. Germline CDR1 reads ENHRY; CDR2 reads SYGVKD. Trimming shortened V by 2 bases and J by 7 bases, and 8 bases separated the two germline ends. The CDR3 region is CAISEGGVEKLFF. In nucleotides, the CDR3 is TGTGCCATCAGTGAGGGGGGGGTTGAAAAACTGTTTTTT.

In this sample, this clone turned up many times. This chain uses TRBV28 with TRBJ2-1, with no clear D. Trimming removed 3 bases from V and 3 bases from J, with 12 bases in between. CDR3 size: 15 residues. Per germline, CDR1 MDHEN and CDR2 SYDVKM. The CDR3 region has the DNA TGTGCCAGCAGTTTCTCGAGAACCCACTACAATGAGCAGTTCTTC. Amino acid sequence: CASSFSRTHYNEQFF.

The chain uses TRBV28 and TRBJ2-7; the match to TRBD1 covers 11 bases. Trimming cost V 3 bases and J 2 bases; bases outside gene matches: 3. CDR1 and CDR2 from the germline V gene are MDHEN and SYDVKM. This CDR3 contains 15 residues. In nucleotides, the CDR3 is TGTGCCAGCAGTTTGTGGGGACAGGGGGCCTACGAGCAGTACTTC. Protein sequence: CASSLWGQGAYEQYF.

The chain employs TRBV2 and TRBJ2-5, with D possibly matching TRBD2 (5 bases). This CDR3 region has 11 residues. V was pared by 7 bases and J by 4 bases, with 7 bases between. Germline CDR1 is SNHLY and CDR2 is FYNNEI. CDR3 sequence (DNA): TGTGCCAGCACTGAGGGAGAGACCCAGTACTTC. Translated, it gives CASTEGETQYF.

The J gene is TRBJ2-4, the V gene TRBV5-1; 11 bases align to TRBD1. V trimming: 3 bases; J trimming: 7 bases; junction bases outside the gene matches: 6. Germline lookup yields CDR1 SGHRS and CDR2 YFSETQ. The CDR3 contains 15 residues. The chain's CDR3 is CASSSHGTGGNIQYF. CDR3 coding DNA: TGCGCCAGCAGCTCCCACGGGACAGGGGGGAACATTCAGTACTTC.

CDR3 sequence: CASSQGPLGTGGNTGELFF. The CDR3 coding sequence is TGCGCCAGCAGCCAAGGGCCCCTCGGAACAGGAGGGAACACCGGGGAGCTGTTTTTT. This chain connects TRBV4-3 to TRBJ2-2, with D possibly called TRBD1 or TRBD2 (5 bases each). Germline V CDR1 and CDR2: LGHNA, YSLEER. There are 19 residues in the CDR3. Trimming left V 1 base short and J 1 base short, with 19 bases between.

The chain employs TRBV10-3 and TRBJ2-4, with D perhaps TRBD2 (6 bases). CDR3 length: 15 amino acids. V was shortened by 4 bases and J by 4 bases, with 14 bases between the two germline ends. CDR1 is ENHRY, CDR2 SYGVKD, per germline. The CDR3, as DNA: TGTGCCATCAGTGCGGGAGTGGGAGAAAAAAACATTCAGTACTTC. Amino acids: CAISAGVGEKNIQYF.

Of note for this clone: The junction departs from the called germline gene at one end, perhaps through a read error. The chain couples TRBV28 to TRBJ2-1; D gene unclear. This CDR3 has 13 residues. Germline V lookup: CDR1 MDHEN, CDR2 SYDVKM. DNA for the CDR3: TGTGCCAGCAGACCCGGCTCCAACAATGAGCAGTTCTTC. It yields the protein CASRPGSNNEQFF.

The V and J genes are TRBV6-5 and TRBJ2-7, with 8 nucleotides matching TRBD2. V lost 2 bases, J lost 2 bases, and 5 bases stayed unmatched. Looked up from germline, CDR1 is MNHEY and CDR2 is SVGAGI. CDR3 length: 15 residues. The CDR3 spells CASSYGGRTPYEQYF. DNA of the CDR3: TGTGCCAGCAGTTACGGCGGGAGGACGCCCTACGAGCAGTACTTC.

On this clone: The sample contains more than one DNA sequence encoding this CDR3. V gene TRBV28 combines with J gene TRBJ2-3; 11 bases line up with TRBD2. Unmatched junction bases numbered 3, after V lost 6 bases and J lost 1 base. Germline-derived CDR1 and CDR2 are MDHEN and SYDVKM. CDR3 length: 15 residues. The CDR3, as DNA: TGTGCCAGCAGCAGGGGACTAGCGGGCACAGATACGCAGTATTTT. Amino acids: CASSRGLAGTDTQYF.

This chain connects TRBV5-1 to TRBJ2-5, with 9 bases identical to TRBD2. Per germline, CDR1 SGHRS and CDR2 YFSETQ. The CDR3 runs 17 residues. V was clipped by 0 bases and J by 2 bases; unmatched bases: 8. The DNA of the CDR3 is TGCGCCAGCAGCTTGGCCTCTTCGACTAGCGGACAAGAGACCCAGTACTTC. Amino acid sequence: CASSLASSTSGQETQYF.